This TCR beta chain is drawn from a study of CD8 T cells in ankylosing spondylitis. Whole-study findings and limits: According to the report, clones linked to the disease were significantly enriched in matched synovial fluid samples taken from ankylosing spondylitis patients. Those disease-linked clones were CD8+; they were also relatively rare in peripheral blood.

Quantitative 5'-RACE was performed with molecular barcodes, and it yielded the TCR beta libraries. MiXCR was run by TCRdb on the 5' RACE reads, yielding one entry per CDR3 protein. In the table there are some 270,000 distinct CDR3 sequences, 15% to 20% of which are singletons. The germline V gene encodes CDR1 MNHNS and CDR2 SASEGT. Trimming pared 8 bases from V and 5 bases from J, leaving 6 bases between. The CDR3 covers 10 residues. In the case of this clonotype: The antigen remains unidentified.

The sample consisted of blood, either unsorted or a sorted T cell fraction (not recorded which). The clonotype was recovered from a male donor with ankylosing spondylitis or in good health (not recorded which). This chain connects TRBV6-1 to TRBJ1-1; no definite D call. CDR3 DNA sequence: TGTGCCAGCGGACTGACTGAAGCTTTCTTT. Encoded protein: CASGLTEAFF.